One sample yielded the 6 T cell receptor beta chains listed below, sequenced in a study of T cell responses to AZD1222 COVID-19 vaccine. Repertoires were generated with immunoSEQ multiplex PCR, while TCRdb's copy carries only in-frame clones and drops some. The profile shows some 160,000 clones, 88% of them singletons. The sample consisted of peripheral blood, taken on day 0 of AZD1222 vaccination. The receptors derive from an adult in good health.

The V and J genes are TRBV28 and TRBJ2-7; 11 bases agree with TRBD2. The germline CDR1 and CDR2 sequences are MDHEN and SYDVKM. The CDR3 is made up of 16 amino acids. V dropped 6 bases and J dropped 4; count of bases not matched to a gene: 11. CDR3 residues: CASRQIAGGPYYEQYF. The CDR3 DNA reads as TGTGCCAGCAGGCAGATAGCGGGAGGGCCCTATTACGAGCAGTACTTC.

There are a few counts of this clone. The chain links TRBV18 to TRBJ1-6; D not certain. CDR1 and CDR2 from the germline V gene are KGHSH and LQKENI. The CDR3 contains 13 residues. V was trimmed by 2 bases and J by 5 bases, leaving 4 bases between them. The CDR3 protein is CASSPSDNSPLHF. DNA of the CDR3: TGTGCCAGCTCACCATCCGATAATTCACCCCTCCACTTT.

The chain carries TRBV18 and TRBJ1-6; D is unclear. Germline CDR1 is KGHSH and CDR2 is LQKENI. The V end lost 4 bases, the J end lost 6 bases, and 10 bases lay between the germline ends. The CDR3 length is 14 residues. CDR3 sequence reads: CASSLDGVNSPLHF. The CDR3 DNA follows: TGTGCCAGCTCACTCGACGGAGTTAATTCACCCCTCCACTTT.

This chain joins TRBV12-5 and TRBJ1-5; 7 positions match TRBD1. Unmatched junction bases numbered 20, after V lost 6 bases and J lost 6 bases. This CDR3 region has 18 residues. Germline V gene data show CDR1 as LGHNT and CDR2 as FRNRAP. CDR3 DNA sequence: TGTGCTAGTGGCCGACGTGCCAACTTGACAGGGCTGGGTCAGCCCCAGCATTTT. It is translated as CASGRRANLTGLGQPQHF.

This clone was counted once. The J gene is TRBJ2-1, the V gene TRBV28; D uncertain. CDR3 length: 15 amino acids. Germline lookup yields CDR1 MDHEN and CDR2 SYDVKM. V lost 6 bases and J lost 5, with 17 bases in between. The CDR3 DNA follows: TGTGCCAGCAGGACGGTAGGTCGGATCGACAATGAGCAGTTCTTC. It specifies CASRTVGRIDNEQFF.

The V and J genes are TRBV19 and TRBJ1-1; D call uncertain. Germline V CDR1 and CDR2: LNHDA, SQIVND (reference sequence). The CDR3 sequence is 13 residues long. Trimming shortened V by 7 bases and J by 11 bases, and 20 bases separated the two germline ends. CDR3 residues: CASNDPAPREAFF. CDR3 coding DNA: TGTGCCAGTAATGACCCGGCGCCCCGCGAGGCTTTCTTT.